These 4 T cell receptor beta chains were all obtained from the same sample, sequenced in a study of Ad26.COV2.S vaccination and SARS-CoV-2 variants. Noted treatment: some 19 received Ad26.COV2.S at low or high dose, single or two shots; about 5 received placebo; per-sample allocation not given. The samples were gathered on day 63 after the first injection of vaccine or placebo. The data were produced by immunoSEQ multiplex PCR, yet TCRdb's version contains in-frame clones alone and is incomplete. The table shows approximately 300,000 clones, with roughly 80% occurring only once. The sequenced sample was peripheral blood, obtained in a trial of Ad26.COV2.S vaccine versus placebo. These receptors were collected from a person between 18 and 60 years old who received the Ad26.COV2.S COVID-19 vaccine or a placebo.

V gene TRBV28 combines with J gene TRBJ2-7; D remains unclear. From germline, CDR1 is MDHEN and CDR2 SYDVKM. The CDR3 has 15 residues. V was shortened by 1 base and J by 2 bases, with 12 bases between the two germline ends. Written as DNA, the CDR3 is TGTGCCAGCAGTTTATACCAGACATGGACCTACGAGCAGTACTTC. Its translation: CASSLYQTWTYEQYF.

A word on this clone: This sample includes further DNA sequences coding for the same CDR3. The V call is TRBV12-3 or TRBV12-4, the J call TRBJ1-3; D is unclear. Trimming pared 6 bases from V and 0 bases from J, leaving 6 bases between. The CDR3 totals 13 residues. CDR3 sequence (DNA): TGTGCCAGCAGGCCGAGCTCTGGAAACACCATATATTTT. It encodes CASRPSSGNTIYF.

This chain links TRBV7-8 with TRBJ2-7; 10 nucleotides align to TRBD1. Germline-derived CDR1 and CDR2 are SGHVS and FQNEAQ. The CDR3 has 21 residues. Unmatched junction bases numbered 24, after V lost 5 bases and J lost 2 bases. CDR3 coding DNA: TGTGCCAGCAGCCGCGTCGCCGCGGGGACAGGGGATTACTTACCTCCCTACGAGCAGTACTTC. Protein sequence: CASSRVAAGTGDYLPPYEQYF.

The V gene is TRBV28, the J gene TRBJ2-7; tentatively, D is TRBD1 (6 bases). Germline lookup yields CDR1 MDHEN and CDR2 SYDVKM. V was trimmed by 6 bases and J by 9 bases, leaving 15 bases between them. This CDR3 has 12 amino acids. This CDR3 is CASSPQGVGQYF. CDR3 nucleotide sequence: TGTGCCAGCAGCCCACAGGGAGTAGGGCAGTACTTC.